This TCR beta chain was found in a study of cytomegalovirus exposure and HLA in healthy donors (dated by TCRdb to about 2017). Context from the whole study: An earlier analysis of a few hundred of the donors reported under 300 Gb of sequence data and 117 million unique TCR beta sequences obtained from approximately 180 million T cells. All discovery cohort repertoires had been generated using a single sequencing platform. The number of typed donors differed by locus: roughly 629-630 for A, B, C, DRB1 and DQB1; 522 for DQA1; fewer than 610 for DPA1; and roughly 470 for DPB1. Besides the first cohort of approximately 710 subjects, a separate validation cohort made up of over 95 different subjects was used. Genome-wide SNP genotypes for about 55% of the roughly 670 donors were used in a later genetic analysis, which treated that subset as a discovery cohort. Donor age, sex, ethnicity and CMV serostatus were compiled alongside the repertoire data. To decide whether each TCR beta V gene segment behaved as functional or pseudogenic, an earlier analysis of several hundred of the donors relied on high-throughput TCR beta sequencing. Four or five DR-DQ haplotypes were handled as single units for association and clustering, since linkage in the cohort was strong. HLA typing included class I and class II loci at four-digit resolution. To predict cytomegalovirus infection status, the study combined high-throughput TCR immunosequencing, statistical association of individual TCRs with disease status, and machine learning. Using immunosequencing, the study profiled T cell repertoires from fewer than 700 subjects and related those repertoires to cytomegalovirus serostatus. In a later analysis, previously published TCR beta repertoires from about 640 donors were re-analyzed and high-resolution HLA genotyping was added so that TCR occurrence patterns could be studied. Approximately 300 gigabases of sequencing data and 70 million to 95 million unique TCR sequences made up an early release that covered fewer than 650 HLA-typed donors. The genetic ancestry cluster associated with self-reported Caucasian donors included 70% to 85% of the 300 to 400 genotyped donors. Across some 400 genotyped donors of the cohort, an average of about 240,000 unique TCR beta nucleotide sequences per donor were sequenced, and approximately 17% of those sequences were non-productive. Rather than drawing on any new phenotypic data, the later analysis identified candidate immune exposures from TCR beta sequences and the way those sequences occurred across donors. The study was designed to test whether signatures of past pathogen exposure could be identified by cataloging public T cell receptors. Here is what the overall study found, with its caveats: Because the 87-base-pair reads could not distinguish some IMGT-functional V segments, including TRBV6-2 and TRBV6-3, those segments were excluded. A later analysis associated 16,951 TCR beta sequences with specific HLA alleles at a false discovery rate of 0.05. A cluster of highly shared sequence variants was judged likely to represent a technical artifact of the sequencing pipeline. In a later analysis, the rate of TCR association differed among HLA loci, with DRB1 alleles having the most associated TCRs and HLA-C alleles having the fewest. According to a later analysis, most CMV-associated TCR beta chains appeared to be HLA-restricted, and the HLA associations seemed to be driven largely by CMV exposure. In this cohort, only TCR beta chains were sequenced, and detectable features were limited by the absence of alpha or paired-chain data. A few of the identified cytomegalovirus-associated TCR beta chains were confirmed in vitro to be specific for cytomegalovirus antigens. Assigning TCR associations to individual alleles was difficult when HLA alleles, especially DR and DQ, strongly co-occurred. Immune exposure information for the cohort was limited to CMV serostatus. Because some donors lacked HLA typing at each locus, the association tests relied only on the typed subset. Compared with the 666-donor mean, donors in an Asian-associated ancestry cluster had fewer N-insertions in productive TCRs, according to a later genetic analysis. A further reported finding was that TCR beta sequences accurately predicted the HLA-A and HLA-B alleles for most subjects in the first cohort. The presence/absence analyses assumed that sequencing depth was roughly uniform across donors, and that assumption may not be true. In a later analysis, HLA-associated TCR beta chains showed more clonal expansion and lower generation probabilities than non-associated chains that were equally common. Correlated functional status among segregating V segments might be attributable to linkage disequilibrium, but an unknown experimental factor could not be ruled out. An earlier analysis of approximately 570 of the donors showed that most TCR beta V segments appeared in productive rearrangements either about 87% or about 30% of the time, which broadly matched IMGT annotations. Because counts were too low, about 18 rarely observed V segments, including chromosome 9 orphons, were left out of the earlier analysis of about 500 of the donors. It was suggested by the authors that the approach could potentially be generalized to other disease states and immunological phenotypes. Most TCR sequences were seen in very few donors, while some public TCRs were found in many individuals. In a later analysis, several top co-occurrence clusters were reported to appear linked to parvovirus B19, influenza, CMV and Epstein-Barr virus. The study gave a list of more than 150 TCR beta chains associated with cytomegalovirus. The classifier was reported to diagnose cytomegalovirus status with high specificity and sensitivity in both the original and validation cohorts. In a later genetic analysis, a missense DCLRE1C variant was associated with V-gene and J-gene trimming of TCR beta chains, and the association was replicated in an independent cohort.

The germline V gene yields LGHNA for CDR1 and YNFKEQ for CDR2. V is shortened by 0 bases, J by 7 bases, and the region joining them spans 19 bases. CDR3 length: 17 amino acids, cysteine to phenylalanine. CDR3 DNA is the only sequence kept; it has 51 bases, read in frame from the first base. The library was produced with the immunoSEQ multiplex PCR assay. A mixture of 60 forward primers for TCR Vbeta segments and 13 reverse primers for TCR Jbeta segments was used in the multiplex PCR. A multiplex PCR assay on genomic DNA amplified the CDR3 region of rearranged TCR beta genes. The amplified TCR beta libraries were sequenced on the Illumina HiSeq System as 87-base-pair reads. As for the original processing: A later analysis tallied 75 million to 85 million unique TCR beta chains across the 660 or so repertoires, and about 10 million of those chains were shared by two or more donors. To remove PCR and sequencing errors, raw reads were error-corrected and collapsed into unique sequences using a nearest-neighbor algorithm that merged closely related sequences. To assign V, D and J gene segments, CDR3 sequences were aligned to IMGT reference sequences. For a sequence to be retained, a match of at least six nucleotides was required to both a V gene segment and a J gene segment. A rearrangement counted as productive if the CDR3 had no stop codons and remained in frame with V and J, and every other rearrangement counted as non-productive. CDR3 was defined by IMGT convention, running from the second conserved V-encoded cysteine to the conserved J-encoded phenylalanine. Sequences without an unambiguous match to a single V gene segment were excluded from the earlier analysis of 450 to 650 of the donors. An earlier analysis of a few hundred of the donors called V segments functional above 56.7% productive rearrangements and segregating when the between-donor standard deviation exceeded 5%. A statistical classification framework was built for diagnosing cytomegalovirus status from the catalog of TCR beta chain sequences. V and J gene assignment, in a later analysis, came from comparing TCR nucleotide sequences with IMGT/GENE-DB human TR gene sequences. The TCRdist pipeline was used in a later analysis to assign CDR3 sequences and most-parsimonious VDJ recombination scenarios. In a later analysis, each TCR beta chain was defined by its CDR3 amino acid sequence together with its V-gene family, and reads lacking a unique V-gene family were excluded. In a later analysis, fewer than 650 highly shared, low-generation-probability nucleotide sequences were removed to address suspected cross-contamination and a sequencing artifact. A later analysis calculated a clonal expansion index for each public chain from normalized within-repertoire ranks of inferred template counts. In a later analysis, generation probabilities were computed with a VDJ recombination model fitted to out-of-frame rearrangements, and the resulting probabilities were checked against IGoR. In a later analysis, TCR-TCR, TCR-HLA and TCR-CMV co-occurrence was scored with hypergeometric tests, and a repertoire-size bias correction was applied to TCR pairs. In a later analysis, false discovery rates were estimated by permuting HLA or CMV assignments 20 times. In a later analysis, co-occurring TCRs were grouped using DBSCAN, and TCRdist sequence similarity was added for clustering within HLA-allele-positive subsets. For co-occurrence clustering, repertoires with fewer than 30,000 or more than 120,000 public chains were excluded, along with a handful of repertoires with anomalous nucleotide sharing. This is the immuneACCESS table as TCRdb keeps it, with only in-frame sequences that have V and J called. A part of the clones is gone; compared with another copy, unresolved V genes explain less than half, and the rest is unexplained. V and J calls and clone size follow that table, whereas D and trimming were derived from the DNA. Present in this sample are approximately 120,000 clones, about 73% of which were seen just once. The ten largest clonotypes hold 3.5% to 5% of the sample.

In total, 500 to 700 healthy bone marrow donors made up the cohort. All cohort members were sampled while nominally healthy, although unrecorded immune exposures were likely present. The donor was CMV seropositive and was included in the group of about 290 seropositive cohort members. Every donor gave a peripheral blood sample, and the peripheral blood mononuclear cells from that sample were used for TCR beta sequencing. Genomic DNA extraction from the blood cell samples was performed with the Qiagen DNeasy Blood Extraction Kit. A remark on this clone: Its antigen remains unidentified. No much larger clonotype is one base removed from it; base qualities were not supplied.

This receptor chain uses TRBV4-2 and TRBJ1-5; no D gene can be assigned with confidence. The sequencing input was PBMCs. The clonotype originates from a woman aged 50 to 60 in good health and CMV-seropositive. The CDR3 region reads CASSQDRYRRLRQPQHF. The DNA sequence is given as TGTGCCAGCAGCCAAGATCGGTATAGGCGGCTGCGGCAGCCCCAGCATTTT.